These 7 T cell receptor beta chains originate from one sample sequenced in a study of Ad26.COV2.S vaccination and SARS-CoV-2 variants. Generated by immunoSEQ multiplex PCR, the TCRdb table keeps only in-frame clones and is missing some. The sample shows around 340,000 clones, about 86% of them seen only once. The treatment here: around 19 received Ad26.COV2.S at low or high dose, single or two shots; roughly five received placebo; per-sample allocation not given. Sampling was performed 63 days after the first vaccine or placebo injection. This sample comprised peripheral blood, obtained in a trial of Ad26.COV2.S vaccine versus placebo. Receptors originate from a person aged 18-65 years who received the Ad26.COV2.S COVID-19 vaccine or a placebo.

The chain carries TRBV11-2 and TRBJ1-1; a possible D gene is TRBD1 (6 bases). Per the germline V gene, CDR1 is SGHAT and CDR2 is FQNNGV. The ends were cut back, 3 bases at V and 8 bases at J, with 13 bases in the middle. CDR3 length equals 13 residues. The chain's CDR3 is CASSFYREREAFF. The CDR3 DNA reads TGTGCCAGCAGCTTTTACAGGGAGCGGGAAGCTTTCTTT.

This chain connects TRBV27 to TRBJ2-3; D possibly uses TRBD1 or TRBD2 (5 bases each). Trimming left V 3 bases short and J 3 bases short, with 13 bases between. This CDR3 contains 15 residues. CDR1 is MNHEY and CDR2 is SMNVEV in the germline V gene (reference sequence). CDR3 protein: CASSFRGTGTDTQYF. The CDR3 DNA follows: TGTGCCAGCAGTTTCCGGGGCACTGGGACAGATACGCAGTATTTT.

This clone has only one observation. The genes are TRBV2 and TRBJ2-7, with no clear D. Trimming removed 4 bases from V and 3 bases from J, with 7 bases in between. The CDR3 contains 12 residues. The germline CDR1 and CDR2 sequences are SNHLY and FYNNEI. The CDR3 DNA is TGTGCCAGCAGTGCTGACGGCTACGAGCAGTACTTC. Encoded protein: CASSADGYEQYF.

V and J are TRBV28 and TRBJ2-7; tentatively, D is TRBD1 (6 bases). The CDR3 length is 13 residues. In germline, CDR1 is MDHEN, CDR2 SYDVKM. The ends were cut back, 7 bases at V and 5 bases at J, with 15 bases in the middle. The CDR3 loop is CASTSSRGNEQYF. The CDR3 DNA reads as TGTGCCAGCACCTCATCGAGGGGGAACGAGCAGTACTTC.

The chain employs TRBV23-1 and TRBJ1-2; D is ambiguous. TRBV23-1 is classed as an ORF, of uncertain function. V dropped 0 bases and J dropped 4 bases, with 15 bases sitting between them. This CDR3 contains 16 residues. This CDR3 is CASSQSRQTEPYGYTF. Here the CDR3 DNA reads TGCGCCAGCAGTCAATCCCGGCAGACGGAACCCTATGGCTACACCTTC.

The chain uses TRBV7-9 and TRBJ2-1, with 12 bases aligning to TRBD2. Germline trimming cut 2 bases from V and 8 bases from J; bases unmatched to any gene: 13. The CDR3 contains 18 residues. Germline V lookup: CDR1 SEHNR, CDR2 FQNEAQ (reference sequence). CDR3 protein: CASSLLYSTSGSGDEQFF. CDR3 in DNA: TGTGCCAGCAGCTTACTCTACTCGACTAGCGGGAGCGGAGATGAGCAGTTCTTC.

V and J are TRBV13 and TRBJ2-1; perhaps TRBD1 as D (6 bases). The CDR3 contains 15 residues. The germline V gene encodes CDR1 PRHDT and CDR2 FYEKMQ (reference sequence). Deletions cut 6 bases from V and 0 bases from J, with 12 bases between. In DNA form, the CDR3 reads TGTGCCAGCAGATCCCGGGACAACTCCTACAATGAGCAGTTCTTC. Protein: CASRSRDNSYNEQFF.